The T cell receptor beta chain described here comes from a study of shared clonotypes between healthy human individuals. Study-level information: Donor ages ranged 18 to 49 years: a couple of women, a few men.

Replicate PCRs run on unsorted PBMC used 300 ng DNA, which was 25,000 to 30,000 T cell genomes. Sequencing was performed with immunoSEQ multiplex PCR; in TCRdb, only in-frame clones are kept and a portion is missing. The table lists hundreds of thousands of clones, 75% to 80% of them singletons. Germline V gene sequence: CDR1 SQVTM, CDR2 ANQGSEA. This CDR3 comprises 12 residues. Study outcomes and limitations: A limitation of the genetic and exposure-history diversity represented arose from few donors. Sequencing depth was a factor that was expected to affect clonotype sharing among donors.

A word on this clone: Its cognate antigen is unknown. It is likely a read error: a sequence one base away is far more abundant. The same CDR3 can be traced to other DNA sequences in this sample.

The sequence derives from a woman aged 40 to 55 in good health. Some clones in this sample may be carry-over from other donors' samples. The genes are TRBV29-1 and TRBJ2-5; TRBD1 is a possible D gene (7 bases). Sequenced input: PBMCs. The CDR3 sequence: CSGGTDQETQYF. CDR3 bases: TGCAGTGGAGGGACAGACCAAGAGACCCAGTACTTC.